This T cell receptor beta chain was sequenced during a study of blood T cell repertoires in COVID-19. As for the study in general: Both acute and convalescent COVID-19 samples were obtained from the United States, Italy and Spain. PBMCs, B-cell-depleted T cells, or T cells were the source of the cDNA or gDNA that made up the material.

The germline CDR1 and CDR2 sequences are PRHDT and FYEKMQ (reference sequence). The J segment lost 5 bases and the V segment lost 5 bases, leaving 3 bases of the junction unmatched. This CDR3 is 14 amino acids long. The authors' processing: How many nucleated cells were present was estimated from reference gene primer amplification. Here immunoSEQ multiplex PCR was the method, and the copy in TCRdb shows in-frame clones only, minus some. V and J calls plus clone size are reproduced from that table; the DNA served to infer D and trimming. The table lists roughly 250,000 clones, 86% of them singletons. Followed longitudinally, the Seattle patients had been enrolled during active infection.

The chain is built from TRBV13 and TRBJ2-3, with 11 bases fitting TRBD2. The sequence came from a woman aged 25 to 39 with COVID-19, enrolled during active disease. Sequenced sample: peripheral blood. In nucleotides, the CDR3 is TGTGCCAGCAGCGCCGGGACTAGCGGAGATACGCAGTATTTT. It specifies CASSAGTSGDTQYF.